The 23 T cell receptor beta chains given below trace back to one sample, sequenced in a study of blood T cells in healthy people across ages (dated by TCRdb to between 2014 and 2017). The library was built by means of 5' RACE. Instrument on record: Illumina HiSeq 2500. A second PCR of about 7 to 12 cycles was run with a J-beta primer mix and a sample-barcoded 5' primer. TCRdb cleaned the public reads at Q25 with fastp, built clones with MiXCR and kept in-frame beta chains. All rows with the same CDR3 protein become a single entry with the most common DNA and genes. Present in this sample are under 800,000 distinct CDR3 sequences, more than 20% of which were seen just once. Together, the top ten hold approximately 3.6% of the sample. The sequenced material came from blood. These receptors were collected from a man between 65 and 85 years old in good health.

A few counts support this clonotype. V gene TRBV28 combines with J gene TRBJ2-3; 9 bases map to TRBD2. The CDR3 spans 15 residues. CDR1 MDHEN and CDR2 SYDVKM come from the germline V gene. V shed 7 bases, J shed 2 bases, and the junction held 7 bases outside the gene matches. In DNA form, the CDR3 reads TGTGCCAGCACCACACTAGCGGGTCTCACAGATACGCAGTATTTT. It codes for CASTTLAGLTDTQYF.

This clonotype showed up just a few times. CDR3 DNA: TGTGCCAGCAGTTTACCGGGGTTCGGTGCCAAAAACATTCAGTACTTC. It encodes CASSLPGFGAKNIQYF. This rearrangement joins TRBV28 to TRBJ2-4; D perhaps matches TRBD2 (5 bases). V lost 2 bases and J 1 base, leaving 12 bases between the germline ends. The CDR3 extends over 16 amino acids. From germline, CDR1 is MDHEN and CDR2 SYDVKM.

There are a few counts of this clonotype. The chain is built from TRBV11-2 and TRBJ2-5; D possibly corresponds to TRBD2 (5 bases). The germline gives CDR1 SGHAT, CDR2 FQNNGV. The CDR3 consists of 15 residues. V was shortened by 9 bases and J by 2 bases, with 19 bases between the two germline ends. This CDR3 reads CAREVKESGQETQYF. CDR3 coding DNA: TGTGCCAGGGAAGTTAAAGAATCGGGGCAAGAGACCCAGTACTTC.

This clonotype was picked up a small number of times. The junction shows a germline mismatch at one end, possibly a read error. The chain uses TRBV6-5 and TRBJ2-5; 13 positions agree with TRBD2. Germline V lookup: CDR1 MNHEY, CDR2 SVGAGI. The CDR3 covers 15 residues. The CDR3 protein is CASSQLAGGLNERFF. The CDR3 DNA follows: TGTGCCAGCAGTCAACTAGCGGGAGGGCTGAATGAGCGGTTCTTC.

The rearrangement uses TRBV5-1 and TRBJ2-1; TRBD2 agrees at 14 bases. The CDR3 is made up of 16 amino acids. Germline V gene data show CDR1 as SGHRS and CDR2 as YFSETQ. V shed 3 bases and J 6 bases; nucleotides not matched to a gene: 5. DNA of the CDR3: TGCGCCAGCAGCTGGGGGACTAGCGGGAGAATCAATGAGCAGTTCTTC. It translates to CASSWGTSGRINEQFF.

The gene calls are TRBV21-1 and TRBJ2-3. TRBV21-1 is an annotated pseudogene. The CDR3 contains 16 residues. The CDR3 DNA reads TGTGCCAGCAGCGTAGTGATACGAGATAGCACAGATACGCAGTATTTT. This encodes CASSVVIRDSTDTQYF.

DNA for the CDR3: TGTGCCAGCAGCTCTGCAGGGAGCTCTGGAAACACCATATATTTT. Amino acids: CASSSAGSSGNTIYF. The chain combines TRBV7-9 with TRBJ1-3; weak D call: TRBD1 (5 bases). The CDR3 has 15 residues. From germline, CDR1 is SEHNR and CDR2 FQNEAQ (reference sequence). Trimming took off 4 bases at V and 0 bases at J, with 10 bases between the two ends.

The rearrangement links TRBV7-9 to TRBJ1-1; D gene ambiguous. Germline V gene lookup returns CDR1 SEHNR and CDR2 FQNEAQ (reference sequence). V was shortened by 5 bases and J by 5 bases, with 9 bases between the two germline ends. This CDR3 is built from 12 residues. The CDR3 is CASSQRWTEAFF. The CDR3 DNA follows: TGTGCCAGCAGCCAACGGTGGACTGAAGCTTTCTTT.

In its sample, this clonotype was seen a few times. This rearrangement joins TRBV5-1 to TRBJ2-7; weak D call: TRBD2 (6 bases). Germline CDR1 reads SGHRS; CDR2 reads YFSETQ. The length of the CDR3 is 17 residues. Deletions cut 3 bases from V and 6 bases from J, with 25 bases between. This CDR3 is CASSSEPCGENVCEQYF. The CDR3 DNA reads TGCGCCAGCAGCTCCGAGCCCTGCGGGGAAAACGTTTGCGAGCAGTACTTC.

The V and J genes are TRBV29-1 and TRBJ2-1; perhaps TRBD2 as D (6 bases). Germline loops: CDR1 SQVTM, CDR2 ANQGSEA. The CDR3 contains 14 residues. Trimming stripped 6 bases from V and 3 bases from J, with 15 bases between. CDR3 protein: CSVRGLPSYNEQFF. CDR3 sequence (DNA): TGCAGCGTGAGGGGACTCCCGAGCTACAATGAGCAGTTCTTC.

In its sample, this clonotype was seen once. This chain joins TRBV6-5 and TRBJ2-1; maybe TRBD1 (5 bases). Looked up from germline, CDR1 is MNHEY and CDR2 is SVGAGI. With 6 bases removed from V and 8 bases from J, the gap between germline ends came to 17 bases. CDR3 length: 14 residues. The CDR3 sequence is CASRQQQVIHEQFF. CDR3 sequence (DNA): TGTGCCAGCAGGCAACAACAGGTAATCCATGAGCAGTTCTTC.

This clonotype was detected only a few times. V is TRBV29-1 and J is TRBJ2-3, with 10 bases fitting TRBD2. The J segment lost 5 bases and the V segment lost 4 bases, leaving 0 bases of the junction unmatched. The CDR3 totals 12 residues. Germline CDR1 is SQVTM and CDR2 is ANQGSEA. This CDR3 reads CSVGLAGDTQYF. Written as DNA, the CDR3 is TGCAGCGTTGGACTAGCGGGAGATACGCAGTATTTT.

This clonotype turned up a few times. The V gene is TRBV6-1, the J gene TRBJ2-1; weak D call: TRBD2 (6 bases). Per germline, CDR1 MNHNS and CDR2 SASEGT. This CDR3 is 15 amino acids long. V lost 1 base, J lost 8 bases, and 15 bases lay in between. CDR3 in DNA: TGTGCCAGCAGTGAAGTTCCGTCTAGCGAGGATGAGCAGTTCTTC. As protein: CASSEVPSSEDEQFF.

With respect to this clonotype: Given a much more abundant clone one base away, this may be a read error. V usage is TRBV10-2 and J usage is TRBJ2-3; D is uncertain. Germline-derived CDR1 and CDR2 are WSHSY and SAAADI. The CDR3 sequence is 14 residues long. The V gene lost 0 bases and the J gene lost 9 bases, with 13 bases spanning the gap. CDR3 amino acids: CASSESASCATQYF. CDR3 coding DNA: TGCGCCAGCAGTGAGTCGGCTTCCTGCGCAACGCAGTATTTT.

In its sample, this clonotype was seen a few times. A read error is likely, as this CDR3 ends without the conserved phenylalanine or tryptophan. The chain couples TRBV28 to TRBJ2-5, with D possibly being TRBD2 (5 bases). V was cut by 7 bases and J by 3 bases, with 6 bases left in between. The CDR3 is 11 residues long. Germline loops: CDR1 MDHEN, CDR2 SYDVKM. The CDR3 is CASNGKETQYL. The DNA of the CDR3 is TGTGCCAGCAACGGGAAAGAGACCCAGTACCTC.

The chain recombines TRBV14 with TRBJ2-1; D may be TRBD1 (7 bases). This CDR3 region has 17 residues. CDR1 and CDR2 (germline): SGHDN, FVKESK. V lost 5 bases, J lost 4 bases, and 21 bases lay in between. The CDR3 protein is CASSLESSRGQYNEQFF. DNA of the CDR3: TGTGCCAGCAGCTTGGAAAGTTCGCGGGGACAGTACAATGAGCAGTTCTTC.

A few counts support this clonotype. An end of the junction does not agree with germline; a read error may underlie this. The J gene is TRBJ2-5, the V gene TRBV29-1; the match to TRBD2 covers 7 bases. The CDR3 is 12 residues long. The germline CDR1 and CDR2 sequences are SQVTM and ANQGSEA. The CDR3 bases are TGCAGCGTTGGGGGGGGAGGGAATGAGCAGCTCTTC. This translates into CSVGGGGNEQLF.

The chain employs TRBV2 and TRBJ2-5; unclear D gene. The DNA matches TRBJ2-1 better at its end, which makes the J call doubtful. This CDR3 is 14 amino acids long. Germline V gene sequence: CDR1 SNHLY, CDR2 FYNNEI. Here the CDR3 DNA reads TGTGCCAGCAGTGCTGGTCTGTCCAACTATGAGCAGTTCTTC. Translation gives CASSAGLSNYEQFF.

The J gene is TRBJ1-2, the V gene TRBV6-5; D ambiguous. The CDR3 extends over 14 amino acids. With 6 bases removed from V and 8 bases from J, the gap between germline ends came to 19 bases. Germline V CDR1 and CDR2: MNHEY, SVGAGI. As DNA, the CDR3 is TGTGCCAGCAGCCGAGGGCTGACCGAAAGGGGCTACACCTTC. This translates into CASSRGLTERGYTF.

This clonotype was counted only a few times. This rearrangement joins TRBV29-1 to TRBJ1-4; a possible D gene is TRBD1 (5 bases). There are 14 residues in the CDR3. V lost 6 bases and J lost 4, with 15 bases in between. Germline V gives CDR1 SQVTM, CDR2 ANQGSEA. The CDR3 protein is CSVLGTAHNEKLFF. CDR3 coding DNA: TGCAGCGTCTTAGGGACGGCGCATAATGAAAAACTGTTTTTT. Full variable domain (remainder filled in from reference TRBV29-1 and TRBJ1-4): SAVISQKPSRDICQRGTSLTIQCQVDSQVTMMFWYRQQPGQSLTLIATANQGSEATYESGFVIDKFPISRPNLTFSTLTVSNMSPEDSSIYLCSVLGTAHNEKLFFGSGTQLSVL.

V and J are TRBV6-1 and TRBJ2-5; a weak D match, TRBD2 (5 bases). The V end was cut by 3 bases, the J end by 2 bases, with 10 bases between. This CDR3 is built from 14 residues. Germline V gene sequence: CDR1 MNHNS, CDR2 SASEGT. CDR3 region: CASSDDPGQETQYF. The CDR3 bases are TGTGCCAGCAGTGACGACCCGGGACAAGAGACCCAGTACTTC.

This clonotype appeared a few times. The chain is built from TRBV5-1 and TRBJ2-1, with a tentative D call TRBD2 (5 bases). The V end lost 0 bases, the J end lost 7 bases, and 11 bases lay between the germline ends. This CDR3 region has 14 residues. From germline, CDR1 is SGHRS and CDR2 YFSETQ. The CDR3 DNA sequence: TGCGCCAGCAGCTTGGTCGCGGAGGTAAATGAGCAGTTCTTC. It specifies CASSLVAEVNEQFF. The variable domain in full, with the rest retrieved from reference TRBV5-1 and TRBJ2-1, is KAGVTQTPRYLIKTRGQQVTLSCSPISGHRSVSWYQQTPGQGLQFLFEYFSETQRNKGNFPGRFSGRQFSNSRSEMNVSTLELGDSALYLCASSLVAEVNEQFFGPGTRLTVL.

The chain is built from TRBV4-3 and TRBJ2-5, with D tentatively TRBD2 (7 bases). Germline V gives CDR1 LGHNA, CDR2 YSLEER. V was pared by 0 bases and J by 4 bases, with 15 bases between. CDR3 length equals 16 residues. CDR3 coding DNA: TGCGCCAGCAGCCAAGATAGGGCAGGGGAGGGAGAGACCCAGTACTTC. Translated, it gives CASSQDRAGEGETQYF.